These 11 T cell receptor beta chains share one sample of origin, sequenced in a study of T cell repertoires in cytomegalovirus infection. MiXCR, applied by TCRdb to the reads, yields one record per CDR3 protein. The sample lists nearly 700,000 distinct CDR3 sequences; about 30% were seen once. These receptors lack a known antigen. Sample: cultured PBMCs, taken from culture after CMV antigen stimulation. The receptors shown here come from a human donor in good health (CMV status not recorded). Some clones in this sample may be carry-over from other donors' samples.

CDR3 loop: CASSEVDTQYF. In DNA, the CDR3 is TGTGCCAGCAGTGAGGTTGATACGCAGTATTTT. The rearrangement links TRBV2 to TRBJ2-3; D uncertain. The germline gives CDR1 SNHLY, CDR2 FYNNEI. The V end lost 3 bases, the J end lost 6 bases, and 4 bases lay between the germline ends. CDR3 length: 11 residues.

This clonotype was seen repeatedly, ten times or more. The CDR3 DNA reads TGTGCCAGCAGCTTAGCTAGCGGGGGGCGAGAGACCCAGTACTTC. Amino acids: CASSLASGGRETQYF. This chain uses TRBV7-8 with TRBJ2-5; TRBD2 agrees at 10 bases. CDR1 SGHVS and CDR2 FQNEAQ come from the germline V gene. The CDR3 has 15 residues. V lost 0 bases and J lost 4; bases outside the gene matches: 2.

The genes are TRBV20-1 and TRBJ2-1; D possibly corresponds to TRBD2 (5 bases). Trimming took 3 bases from V and 4 from J, leaving 19 bases between them. Germline loops: CDR1 DFQATT, CDR2 SNEGSKA (reference sequence). The CDR3 is 16 amino acids. CDR3 nucleotides: TGCAGTGCTAGCCCCCCGACTGGGAGACTATACAATGAGCAGTTCTTC. It translates to CSASPPTGRLYNEQFF.

The chain couples TRBV6-1 to TRBJ2-3; TRBD2 agrees at 8 bases. CDR1 is MNHNS and CDR2 is SASEGT in the germline V gene. The CDR3 is 14 residues long. Germline trimming cut 6 bases from V and 2 bases from J; bases unmatched to any gene: 4. The DNA of the CDR3 is TGTGCCAGCAGGCGGGGGGACCCCACAGATACGCAGTATTTT. Its protein product is CASRRGDPTDTQYF.

This clonotype was seen a handful of times. The chain joins TRBV6-1 to TRBJ2-5, with a tentative D call TRBD2 (5 bases). The germline V gene encodes CDR1 MNHNS and CDR2 SASEGT. The CDR3 loop spans 13 amino acids. The V gene lost 4 bases and the J gene lost 4 bases, with 10 bases spanning the gap. This CDR3 reads CASSAGVLETQYF. CDR3 DNA: TGTGCCAGCAGTGCCGGGGTTTTAGAGACCCAGTACTTC.

The chain carries TRBV7-2 and TRBJ2-3; TRBD2 matches 7 bases. The CDR3 runs to 15 residues. Trimming removed 4 bases from V and 1 base from J; junction bases left unmatched: 5. The germline V gene has CDR1 SGHTA and CDR2 FQGNSA. The CDR3 region is CASSSWGGGTDTQYF. CDR3 nucleotides: TGTGCCAGCAGCTCCTGGGGAGGGGGCACAGATACGCAGTATTTT.

V is TRBV11-2 and J is TRBJ2-2; TRBD2 matches at 10 bases. CDR1 SGHAT and CDR2 FQNNGV come from the germline V gene. The CDR3 length is 15 residues. V was pared by 8 bases and J by 4 bases, with 7 bases of the junction left unmatched. CDR3 residues: CASRWTSGSTGELFF. CDR3 DNA: TGTGCCAGCCGCTGGACTAGCGGAAGCACCGGGGAGCTGTTTTTT. Variable domain in full (rest from reference TRBV11-2 and TRBJ2-2): EAGVAQSPRYKIIEKRQSVAFWCNPISGHATLYWYQQILGQGPKLLIQFQNNGVVDDSQLPKDRFSAERLKGVDSTLKIQPAKLEDSAVYLCASRWTSGSTGELFFGEGSRLTVL.

This chain joins TRBV7-2 and TRBJ2-7; a possible D gene is TRBD2 (6 bases). Per the germline V gene, CDR1 is SGHTA and CDR2 is FQGNSA. The CDR3 contains 14 residues. Trimming pared 5 bases from V and 6 bases from J, leaving 17 bases between. CDR3 nucleotides: TGTGCCAGCAGCCCCCGACTAGTAGGAGTCGAGCAGTACTTC. Translated, it gives CASSPRLVGVEQYF.

A few counts support this clonotype. The genes are TRBV7-6 and TRBJ2-5; D possibly corresponds to TRBD1 (6 bases). Germline CDR1 is SGHVS and CDR2 is FNYEAQ. There are 14 residues in the CDR3. Trimming cost V 5 bases and J 5 bases, with 15 bases left between them. CDR3 nucleotides: TGTGCCAGCAGCCCTCGACAGGTCGGCGAGACCCAGTACTTC. Protein: CASSPRQVGETQYF. Variable domain in full (rest from reference TRBV7-6 and TRBJ2-5): GAGVSQSPRYKVTKRGQDVALRCDPISGHVSLYWYRQALGQGPEFLTYFNYEAQQDKSGLPNDRFSAERPEGSISTLTIQRTEQRDSAMYRCASSPRQVGETQYFGPGTRLLVL.

Details on this clonotype: This clone may be a read error of a much larger clone one base away. The chain links TRBV6-1 to TRBJ1-5; the D is unclear. The V gene's germline CDR1 is MNHNS and CDR2 SASEGT. The CDR3 consists of 15 residues. The CDR3 is CASSTQPGPNQPQRF. In DNA form, the CDR3 reads TGTGCCAGCAGTACGCAGCCGGGCCCCAATCAGCCCCAGCGTTTT.

This clonotype has more than one count but fewer than ten. The chain links TRBV12-5 to TRBJ2-2; D unresolved. Trimming pared 2 bases from V and 6 bases from J, leaving 13 bases between. CDR3 length: 15 residues. The germline V gene has CDR1 LGHNT and CDR2 FRNRAP. The DNA for the CDR3 is TGTGCTAGTGGTTTGACCTCACAGCATTCCGGGGAGCTGTTTTTT. Protein sequence: CASGLTSQHSGELFF.